The sequence of this T cell receptor beta chain was determined in a study of blood T cell repertoires in COVID-19. Study in general: From the United States, Italy and Spain came samples of acute and convalescent COVID-19. PBMCs, B-cell-depleted T cells, or T cells provided the cDNA or gDNA that made up the material.

The CDR3 is made up of 14 amino acids. Germline assignment: CDR1 LNHDA and CDR2 SQIVND (reference sequence). Trimming removed 8 bases from V and 4 bases from J; junction bases left unmatched: 5. Original analysis: The assay estimated nucleated cells by amplifying reference gene primers. Sequenced by immunoSEQ multiplex PCR; TCRdb stores in-frame clones only, minus some. V and J calls plus clone size are reproduced from that table; the DNA served to infer D and trimming. The repertoire has about 42,000 clones, 80% to 90% of them found once; the top ten carry around 6.2%. The V and J genes are TRBV19 and TRBJ2-2; 9 bases align to TRBD1. Sequenced sample: peripheral blood. This TCR was sampled from a human donor in a cohort sampled during active COVID-19. The DNA of the CDR3 is TGTGCCAGTGGACAGGGGCGCCTCACCGGGGAGCTGTTTTTT. Translation: CASGQGRLTGELFF.